Following are 12 T cell receptor beta chains from one sample sequenced in a study of blood T cell repertoires in COVID-19. Generated by immunoSEQ multiplex PCR, the TCRdb table keeps only in-frame clones and is missing some. Found here are roughly 230,000 clones, 90% of them singletons; the top ten hold 2.1%. The sample comprised peripheral blood. The receptors here all came from a woman in her sixties with COVID-19, enrolled during active disease.

This sequence joins TRBV4-2 and TRBJ1-4; unclear D gene. The CDR3 is 15 residues long. Trimming left V 4 bases short and J 0 bases short, with 9 bases between. Germline V CDR1 and CDR2: LGHNA, YNFKEQ. In nucleotides, the CDR3 is TGTGCCAGCAGCCGGCGGGCCGCAACTAATGAAAAACTGTTTTTT. Its translation: CASSRRAATNEKLFF.

The genes are TRBV7-2 and TRBJ1-1; D perhaps matches TRBD1 (6 bases). Trimming took 3 bases from V and 0 from J, leaving 11 bases between them. The CDR3 has 15 amino acids. Germline lookup yields CDR1 SGHTA and CDR2 FQGNSA. CDR3 region: CASSFTGRLNTEAFF. The CDR3 DNA reads as TGTGCCAGCAGCTTCACAGGGAGATTGAACACTGAAGCTTTCTTT.

This clone was seen only a few times. The chain is built from TRBV7-9 and TRBJ1-2, with TRBD1 matching 7 bases. The CDR3 runs to 16 residues. Unmatched junction bases numbered 9, after V lost 3 bases and J lost 2 bases. Germline V lookup: CDR1 SEHNR, CDR2 FQNEAQ (reference sequence). DNA of the CDR3: TGTGCCAGCAGCTTGGCCGGGACAGTGATAAACTATGGCTACACCTTC. Protein: CASSLAGTVINYGYTF.

The chain carries TRBV19 and TRBJ1-4; 9 nucleotides agree with TRBD1. This CDR3 spans 14 amino acids. V was clipped by 7 bases and J by 5 bases; unmatched bases: 5. From germline, CDR1 is LNHDA and CDR2 SQIVND (reference sequence). The CDR3 DNA sequence: TGTGCCAGTAAGACGGGGACAGGGAATGAAAAACTGTTTTTT. Protein product: CASKTGTGNEKLFF.

The V gene is TRBV21-1, the J gene TRBJ1-2; TRBD1, as called in the table, went unchecked against the DNA. TRBV21-1 is noted as a pseudogene. CDR3 size: 16 residues. The CDR3 DNA reads as TGTGCCAGCAGCCCTTGGACAGTCGCGGGCAACTATGGCTACACCTTC. This sequence encodes CASSPWTVAGNYGYTF.

DNA for the CDR3: TGCGCCAGCAGCTTGGACGCTACAACAGGGGTCGGTTCACCCCTCCACTTT. Its translation: CASSLDATTGVGSPLHF. The V gene is TRBV5-1, the J gene TRBJ1-6, with 7 bases aligning to TRBD1. The germline gives CDR1 SGHRS, CDR2 YFSETQ. This CDR3 has 17 residues. The V segment lost 0 bases and the J segment 9 bases; nucleotides outside the gene matches: 12.

The V gene is TRBV5-1, the J gene TRBJ2-2; D call uncertain. With 4 bases removed from V and 8 bases from J, the gap between germline ends came to 12 bases. The germline gives CDR1 SGHRS, CDR2 YFSETQ. The CDR3 extends over 13 amino acids. The CDR3 sequence: CASSPARSGELFF. In DNA, the CDR3 is TGCGCCAGCAGCCCCGCCCGGTCGGGGGAGCTGTTTTTT. The whole variable domain, remainder taken from reference TRBV5-1 and TRBJ2-2, is KAGVTQTPRYLIKTRGQQVTLSCSPISGHRSVSWYQQTPGQGLQFLFEYFSETQRNKGNFPGRFSGRQFSNSRSEMNVSTLELGDSALYLCASSPARSGELFFGEGSRLTVL.

The gene calls are TRBV6-2 or TRBV6-3 and TRBJ2-3, with 7 nucleotides matching TRBD1. The CDR3 extends over 14 amino acids. Germline V lookup: CDR1 MNHEY, CDR2 SVGEGT. V lost 4 bases to trimming and J lost 3 bases; unmatched junction nucleotides: 4. CDR3 loop: CASSSGQPTDTQYF. The CDR3 DNA reads TGTGCCAGCAGTTCGGGACAGCCGACAGATACGCAGTATTTT.

The sample holds one count of this clone. An end of the junction differs from the germline gene, which may be a read error. This sequence joins TRBV4-1 and TRBJ1-3; D uncertain. This CDR3 region has 17 residues. The V gene's germline CDR1 is MGHRA and CDR2 YSYEKL. In nucleotides, the CDR3 is TGCGCCAGCAGCAAAGAGGGCACCCGCTACTCTGGAAACACCATATATTTT. Protein product: CASSKEGTRYSGNTIYF.

This clone showed up just a few times. DNA of the CDR3: TGTGCCAGCAGTGGACATTCCTACGAGCAGTACTTC. Encoded protein: CASSGHSYEQYF. The V call is TRBV25-1, the J call TRBJ2-7; D uncertain. V was pared by 4 bases and J by 1 base, with 5 bases between. Germline-derived CDR1 and CDR2 are MGHDK and SYGVNS. The CDR3 runs to 12 residues.

The chain couples TRBV5-1 to TRBJ2-5, with TRBD1 matching 7 bases. From germline, CDR1 is SGHRS and CDR2 YFSETQ. The CDR3 has 16 residues. Trimming removed 0 bases from V and 4 bases from J; junction bases left unmatched: 9. CDR3 amino acids: CASSLEGALKVETQYF. The CDR3 nucleotides are TGCGCCAGCAGCTTGGAGGGGGCCCTCAAGGTAGAGACCCAGTACTTC.

The genes are TRBV4-1 and TRBJ1-4; maybe TRBD1 (5 bases). CDR3 length equals 15 residues. Trimming cost V 0 bases and J 5 bases, with 10 bases left between them. In germline, CDR1 is MGHRA, CDR2 YSYEKL. CDR3 coding DNA: TGCGCCAGCAGCCAAGAGGAGGGGTTAAATGAAAAACTGTTTTTT. Amino acid sequence: CASSQEEGLNEKLFF.